The rows below give T cell receptor beta chains drawn from one sample of a study of control samples from healthy donors and cancer patients. The repertoire was sequenced with immunoSEQ multiplex PCR; TCRdb's copy has only in-frame clones and lacks some. Of roughly 170,000 clones in the sample, 90% to 95% were seen once. Sequenced material: blood. These receptors all stem from a man aged 18 to 30 in good health. Both conserved end residues are part of each CDR3.

J gene,V gene,CDR3 protein
TRBJ2-7,TRBV5-6,CASSLDPRGREQYF
TRBJ2-6,TRBV7-3,CASSLNGPGANVLTF
TRBJ2-4,TRBV18,CASSPGTAKNIQYF
TRBJ2-7,TRBV5-1,CADRADSSSYEQYF
TRBJ1-2,TRBV6-1,CASSEVGTRNYGYTF
TRBJ2-7,TRBV15,CATARGGDSYEQYF
TRBJ2-6,TRBV28,CASSLGNGYPGANVLTF
TRBJ2-7,TRBV5-1,CASSLLGPNEQYF
TRBJ1-6,TRBV3-1/TRBV3-2,CASSSRGGSYNSPLHF
TRBJ2-3,TRBV20-1,CSAPSGDTQYF
TRBJ2-2,TRBV12-5,CASGSIAVVNTGELFF
TRBJ1-6,TRBV5-1,CASSRDRDGNSPLHF
TRBJ1-5,TRBV5-6,CASSPRAGTSQPQHF
TRBJ1-5,TRBV5-1,CASSLEQGVRPQHF
TRBJ2-2,TRBV5-1,CASGELGGETGELFF
TRBJ1-4,TRBV9,CASSLRTGVGEKLFF
TRBJ1-1,TRBV7-9,CASRGTGGWTEAFF
TRBJ1-1,TRBV6-1,CASSVPTGLGNTEAFF
TRBJ2-5,TRBV4-2,CASSQDLRGETQYF
TRBJ1-5,TRBV5-1,CASSPRTGPYSNQPQHF
TRBJ1-4,TRBV29-1,CSVAKGGGNEKLFF
TRBJ1-2,TRBV10-2,CASRPYGYTF
TRBJ2-7,TRBV2,CASSLRDSLYEQYF
TRBJ1-1,TRBV19,CASSHISAGNTEAFF
TRBJ1-5,TRBV24-1,CATSGSSVSNQPQHF